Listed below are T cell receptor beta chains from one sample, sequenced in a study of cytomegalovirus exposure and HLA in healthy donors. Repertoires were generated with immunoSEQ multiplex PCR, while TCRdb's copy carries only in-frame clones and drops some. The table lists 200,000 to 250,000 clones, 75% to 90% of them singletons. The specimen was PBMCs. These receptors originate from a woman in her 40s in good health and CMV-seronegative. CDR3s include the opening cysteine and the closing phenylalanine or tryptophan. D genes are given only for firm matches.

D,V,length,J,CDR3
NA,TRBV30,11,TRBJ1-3,CARYSGNTIYF
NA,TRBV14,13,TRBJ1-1,CASSTQGNTEAFF
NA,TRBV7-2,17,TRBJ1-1,CASSLAIFAGVNTEAFF
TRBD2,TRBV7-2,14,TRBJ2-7,CASTSGTRSYEQYF
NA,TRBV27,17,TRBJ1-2,CASSPSKIGSRVSGYTF
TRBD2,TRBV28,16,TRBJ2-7,CASSLSGLAGAYEQYF
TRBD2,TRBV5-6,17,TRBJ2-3,CASSLGSGAGGTDTQYF
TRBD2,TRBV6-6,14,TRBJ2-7,CASRGGLVLSEQYF
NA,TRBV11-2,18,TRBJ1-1,CASSSSVKLGAAYTEAFF
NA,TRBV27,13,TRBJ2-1,CASSTSMGAEQFF
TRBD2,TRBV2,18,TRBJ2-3,CASSEWLAGGVSTDTQYF
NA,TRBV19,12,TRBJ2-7,CASSLGLDEQYF
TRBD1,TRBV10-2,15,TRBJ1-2,CASRGDRGFNYGYTF
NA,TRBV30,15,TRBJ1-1,CAWSKGRGKATEAFF
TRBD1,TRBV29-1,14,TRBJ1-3,CSVDLTGGGNTIYF
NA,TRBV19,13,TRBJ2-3,CASSSRSPDTQYF
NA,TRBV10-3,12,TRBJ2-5,CATSEDQETQYF
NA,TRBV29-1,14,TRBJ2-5,CSVERLGGQETQYF
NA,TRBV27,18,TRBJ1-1,CASSLLGRKHLGATEAFF
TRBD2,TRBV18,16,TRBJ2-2,CASSPPGLGPTGELFF
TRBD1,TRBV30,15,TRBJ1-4,CAWSVVRGRTEKLFF
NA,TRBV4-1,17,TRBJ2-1,CASSQARSGQRNNEQFF